This entry is about one TCR beta chain. What it binds is not known. The CDR3 loop spans 20 amino acids. Germline CDR1 is PRHDT and CDR2 is FYEKMQ (reference sequence). V lost 2 bases, J lost 6 bases, and 21 bases stayed unmatched. This record belongs to a study of T cell responses to AZD1222 COVID-19 vaccine. Using immunoSEQ multiplex PCR, the repertoire was profiled, and TCRdb retains in-frame clones only, with some absent. The data contain fewer than 50,000 clones, about 80% of them singletons. General study results and limits: Dominant at 160-218 and 743-854, vaccine-associated CD4 TCRs also spanned spike. No day 14 peak samples; only post-peak repertoires were characterized. The donor group comprised mostly white British people and more females; the analysis possibly underestimated clonal diversity. Baseline seropositives among AZD1222 recipients totaled only five or six.

The sample here was peripheral blood, taken on day 0 of AZD1222 vaccination. The chain links TRBV13 to TRBJ2-3, with 9 bases identical to TRBD1. This receptor was taken from an adult in good health. The CDR3 region has the DNA TGTGCCAGCAGCTTATATCACAGGGGGCAAGGAGTCACACAGGCGGATACGCAGTATTTT. Protein sequence: CASSLYHRGQGVTQADTQYF.